This record concerns one T cell receptor beta chain sequence. Antigen specificity is unknown. These data belong to a study of blood T cells in healthy people across ages. General study points: PBMCs were not sorted, which prevented a conclusive comparison of naive versus antigen-experienced cells. There were more naive CD4+ cells and higher diversity in long-lived donors than in aged donors.

A second PCR of 7 to 11 cycles used a sample-barcoded 5' primer and a J-beta primer mix. Via MiXCR, TCRdb re-called the 5' RACE reads, giving one row per CDR3 protein. In the table there are roughly 1,800,000 distinct CDR3 sequences, around half of which are singletons. V lost 7 bases to trimming and J lost 6 bases, with 10 bases between them. CDR3 length: 12 residues. Germline V gives CDR1 MDHEN, CDR2 SYDVKM. The sample taken for sequencing was blood. The gene calls are TRBV28 and TRBJ1-5; D possibly corresponds to TRBD1 (5 bases). The receptor's source is a woman in her 40s in good health. CDR3 loop: CASKDGGQPQHF. CDR3 nucleotides: TGTGCCAGCAAAGACGGGGGTCAGCCCCAGCATTTT.